This T cell receptor (beta chain) was sequenced during a study of T cell repertoires in cytomegalovirus infection. Whole-study results and caveats: Cumulative frequency (of public TCR beta family members) identified carriers of CMV plus the relevant HLA. Clonotypes of TCR beta that were HLA-C-restricted and CMV-specific dominated the ex vivo response.

Between the trimmed V and J ends, which lost 2 bases and 1 base, there was a span of 17 bases. The CDR3 is 17 amino acids. The germline CDR1 and CDR2 sequences are MNHNS and SASEGT. TCRdb ran MiXCR on the reads and lists one entry per CDR3 protein. The sample lists hundreds of thousands of distinct CDR3 sequences; 30% to 40% were seen once. Notes on this clonotype: Its target is unknown.

This sequence joins TRBV6-1 and TRBJ2-5; D is perhaps TRBD1 (5 bases). This clonotype was sampled from a human donor in good health (CMV status not recorded). Some clones in this sample may be carry-over from other donors' samples. The sample in question was cultured PBMCs, obtained from culture after CMV antigen stimulation. The CDR3 reads CASSERGGPYSQETQYF. The DNA of the CDR3 is TGTGCCAGCAGTGAAAGGGGCGGCCCCTACTCCCAAGAGACCCAGTACTTC.